This T cell receptor beta chain stems from a study of CD8 T cells in ankylosing spondylitis. As to this clonotype: Antigen specificity is unknown.

A single record per CDR3 protein comes from TCRdb applying MiXCR to the 5' RACE reads. The repertoire holds under 300,000 distinct CDR3 sequences, with approximately 12% as singletons. The CDR3 contains 14 residues. Germline loops: CDR1 SQVTM, CDR2 ANQGSEA. Deletions cut 7 bases from V and 4 bases from J, with 17 bases between. Study-wide results and limits: Prior work had noted some motif variants in reactive arthritis blood and synovial fluid. One TCR beta motif, made up of about 8 highly homologous variants, appeared characteristic of ankylosing spondylitis blood.

V is TRBV29-1 and J is TRBJ2-1, with D possibly TRBD1 on 7 matching bases. The TCR was taken from a male donor with ankylosing spondylitis or in good health (not recorded which). Specimen: blood, either unsorted or a sorted T cell fraction (not recorded which). The CDR3 protein is CSGQGGRVYNEQFF. The CDR3 coding sequence is TGCAGCGGTCAGGGGGGTAGGGTATACAATGAGCAGTTCTTC.